The T cell receptor (beta chain) described here comes from a study of T-cell reconstitution after alpha-beta-depleted transplantation in children. This clonotype turned up a few times. V lost 5 bases to trimming and J lost 8 bases, with 18 bases between them. This CDR3 is built from 15 residues. Germline-derived CDR1 and CDR2 are MNHEY and SMNVEV (reference sequence). Unique molecular identifiers were incorporated during preparation of the TCRbeta library. MiXCR was run by TCRdb on the PCR reads, yielding one entry per CDR3 protein. Of about 540,000 distinct CDR3 sequences listed, about 18% are singletons.

The chain is built from TRBV27 and TRBJ2-2; weak D call: TRBD1 (6 bases). The TCR originated in a human donor who donated a stem cell graft to a child with acute lymphoblastic leukemia. The sequenced sample was PBMCs from the stem cell graft donor, obtained from the stem cell graft. CDR3 protein: CASSPLDSKGGELFF. As DNA, the CDR3 is TGTGCCAGCAGTCCCCTGGACAGCAAGGGGGGGGAGCTGTTTTTT.